Following are 16 T cell receptor beta chains from one sample sequenced in a study of T cells expressing NK-cell markers. TCRdb reprocessed the 5' RACE reads, with one entry per CDR3 protein and no DNA. The table lists 3,000 or so distinct CDR3 sequences. The sample was blood T cells: a sorted CD56 or NKG2C T cell subset, CD4+ or CD8+ T cells, or bulk PBMC T cells (not recorded which). These receptor sequences come from a man aged 18-70 years in good health.

The chain joins TRBV13 to TRBJ2-7; TCRdb calls TRBD1, which cannot be checked without DNA. Germline CDR1 and CDR2: PRHDT and FYEKMQ (reference sequence). This CDR3 is 15 amino acids long. CDR3 protein: CASSLYGGPPYEQYF.

The chain couples TRBV6-2 or TRBV6-3 to TRBJ1-1; TCRdb's assignment of TRBD1 cannot be checked, as there is no DNA. This CDR3 comprises 17 residues. Per the germline V gene, CDR1 is MNHEY and CDR2 is SVGEGT. The CDR3 loop reads CASSYSGRGGFMTEAFF.

The V call is TRBV7-2, the J call TRBJ2-3; the D call of TRBD1 rests on TCRdb alone, since no DNA is present to check it. This CDR3 region has 15 residues. Per germline, CDR1 SGHTA and CDR2 FQGNSA. The CDR3 here is CASSLGGVDTDTQYF. The complete variable domain, with remaining parts taken from reference TRBV7-2 and TRBJ2-3, reads GAGVSQSPSNKVTEKGKDVELRCDPISGHTALYWYRQSLGQGLEFLIYFQGNSAPDKSGLPSDRFSAERTGGSVSTLTIQRTQQEDSAVYLCASSLGGVDTDTQYFGPGTRLTVL.

The rearrangement joins TRBV20-1 to TRBJ1-4; without DNA, the TCRdb call of TRBD1 cannot be checked. The CDR3 has 14 amino acids. CDR1 DFQATT and CDR2 SNEGSKA come from the germline V gene (reference sequence). Here the CDR3 reads CSAYQDRNNEKLFF.

The chain uses TRBV6-2 or TRBV6-3 and TRBJ2-6; TCRdb indicates TRBD1, and absent DNA this call remains unverified. Germline V lookup: CDR1 MNHEY, CDR2 SVGEGT. The length of the CDR3 is 20 residues. This chain's CDR3 is CASSSLRRTELSSGANVLTF.

The genes are TRBV7-2 and TRBJ2-1; the TCRdb call, TRBD2, lacks DNA for checking. The CDR3 is 13 amino acids. Germline V lookup: CDR1 SGHTA, CDR2 FQGNSA. The CDR3 sequence is CASSPTSNNEQFF.

The V and J genes are TRBV7-9 and TRBJ1-4; TCRdb names TRBD1, which stays unverified in the absence of DNA. Germline V CDR1 and CDR2: SEHNR, FQNEAQ (reference sequence). The CDR3 covers 14 residues. This CDR3 is CASSEGTVGEKLFF.

The chain recombines TRBV27 with TRBJ2-1. The germline V gene encodes CDR1 MNHEY and CDR2 SMNVEV (reference sequence). This CDR3 has 15 amino acids. CDR3 protein: CASNFRRDSYNEQFF.

Frequency places this clonotype as large. CDR3 sequence: CASSQDRTVNYGYTF. This chain uses TRBV4-1 with TRBJ1-2. Germline CDR1 is MGHRA and CDR2 is YSYEKL. The CDR3 loop spans 15 amino acids.

The rearrangement links TRBV10-3 to TRBJ2-1; TCRdb lists TRBD1, though no DNA is available to test this call. CDR1 and CDR2 from the germline V gene are ENHRY and SYGVKD. This CDR3 comprises 15 residues. The CDR3 loop reads CAITRDLLGGNEQFF.

J is TRBJ2-7 and V is TRBV6-5. Germline V gives CDR1 MNHEY, CDR2 SVGAGI. The CDR3 covers 15 residues. CDR3 in amino acids: CASSYSEGSVYEQYF.

The V and J genes are TRBV4-1 and TRBJ2-3. The CDR3 contains 11 residues. The germline V gene encodes CDR1 MGHRA and CDR2 YSYEKL. CDR3 amino acids: CASRGTDTQYF.

This chain joins TRBV20-1 and TRBJ2-7; the D call of TRBD2 rests on TCRdb alone, since no DNA is present to check it. The germline gives CDR1 DFQATT, CDR2 SNEGSKA (reference sequence). The CDR3 loop spans 15 amino acids. CDR3 sequence: CSARARGGGTYEQYF.

The chain recombines TRBV7-3 with TRBJ2-3; TCRdb gives TRBD2 as the D gene, but with no DNA this cannot be confirmed. The CDR3 runs to 13 residues. Germline V lookup: CDR1 SGHTA, CDR2 FQGTGA. The CDR3 sequence is CASSLSPPGTQYF.

The V and J genes are TRBV5-1 and TRBJ2-3; the D gene TCRdb calls, TRBD2, cannot be checked with no DNA. Germline lookup yields CDR1 SGHRS and CDR2 YFSETQ. The CDR3 consists of 17 residues. The CDR3 sequence is CASSRGTSGLLTDTQYF.

V gene TRBV23-1 combines with J gene TRBJ1-1; checking the TCRdb D call of TRBD1 is not possible without DNA. TRBV23-1 is annotated as an ORF whose role is uncertain. This CDR3 is built from 14 residues. CDR3 region: CASSQPTGNTEAFF.